The 16 T cell receptor beta chains below were found in one sample sequenced in a study of shared clonotypes between healthy human individuals. As defined, naive CD8 cells were CD45RO-negative and positively selected for CCR7, with terminally differentiated effector memory CD45RA+ cells excluded. Clones were sequenced by immunoSEQ multiplex PCR, and TCRdb holds only the in-frame ones, with some missing. There are around 2,000,000 clones in the sample; roughly 91% occur only once, and around 1.7% lies in the top ten. The sequenced sample consisted of naive CD8+ T cells from PBMCs. These receptors were taken from a man aged 18 to 35 in good health. Some clones in this sample may be carry-over from other donors' samples.

CDR3 protein: CASSSGPGSTEAFF. CDR3 nucleotides: TGTGCCAGTAGTAGTGGGCCAGGGAGCACTGAAGCTTTCTTT. The J gene is TRBJ1-1, the V gene TRBV19; the D gene is possibly TRBD1 (5 bases). The ends were cut back, 4 bases at V and 4 bases at J, with 13 bases in the middle. The V gene's germline CDR1 is LNHDA and CDR2 SQIVND (reference sequence). CDR3 length: 14 amino acids.

V is TRBV25-1 and J is TRBJ1-2, with a possible D match to TRBD1 (5 bases). This CDR3 spans 14 amino acids. The V gene lost 2 bases and the J gene lost 3 bases, with 10 bases spanning the gap. CDR1 is MGHDK, CDR2 SYGVNS, per germline. CDR3 residues: CASSERGLYYGYTF. The DNA for the CDR3 is TGTGCCAGCAGTGAACGGGGACTTTACTATGGCTACACCTTC.

In its sample, this clone was seen a few times. Other DNA sequences in the sample encode the same CDR3. J is TRBJ1-1 and V is TRBV7-9; TRBD1 is a possible D gene (5 bases). CDR1 SEHNR and CDR2 FQNEAQ come from the germline V gene (reference sequence). Trimming removed 4 bases from V and 6 bases from J, with 9 bases in between. This CDR3 is 12 amino acids long. The CDR3 here is CASSSGSAEAFF. The DNA for the CDR3 is TGTGCCAGCAGCTCAGGGTCCGCTGAAGCTTTCTTT.

The chain joins TRBV27 to TRBJ2-1, with D perhaps given as TRBD1 or TRBD2 (5 bases each). This CDR3 region has 16 residues. Per the germline V gene, CDR1 is MNHEY and CDR2 is SMNVEV (reference sequence). The V end lost 3 bases, the J end lost 9 bases, and 21 bases lay between the germline ends. The CDR3 spells CASSFSAGDRNLEQFF. The CDR3 DNA follows: TGTGCCAGCAGTTTCTCGGCCGGGGACCGTAACCTTGAGCAGTTCTTC.

This clone is a singleton in its sample. This chain connects TRBV15 to TRBJ2-5, with 12 nucleotides matching TRBD2. Germline values: CDR1 LNHNV, CDR2 YYDKDF (reference sequence). This CDR3 is 15 amino acids long. V dropped 5 bases and J dropped 2; count of bases not matched to a gene: 3. The CDR3 reads CATSLGTSGQETQYF. CDR3 DNA: TGTGCCACCAGCTTGGGGACTAGCGGGCAAGAGACCCAGTACTTC. The variable domain in full, with the rest retrieved from reference TRBV15 and TRBJ2-5, is DAMVIQNPRYQVTQFGKPVTLSCSQTLNHNVMYWYQQKSSQAPKLLFHYYDKDFNNEADTPDNFQSRRPNTSFCFLDIRSPGLGDTAMYLCATSLGTSGQETQYFGPGTRLLVL.

CDR3 DNA: TGTGCCATCAGTGTGCGGGCCGGAGGTGATACGCAGTATTTT. Protein product: CAISVRAGGDTQYF. The chain couples TRBV10-3 to TRBJ2-3, with D possibly matching TRBD2 (5 bases). The CDR3 loop spans 14 amino acids. V was clipped by 4 bases and J by 6 bases, with 14 bases between them. CDR1 is ENHRY and CDR2 is SYGVKD in the germline V gene.

V gene TRBV15 combines with J gene TRBJ1-1, with D possibly being TRBD1 (5 bases). Germline CDR1 LNHNV, CDR2 YYDKDF (reference sequence). The CDR3 loop spans 15 amino acids. V gave up 3 bases and J gave up 1 base, with 12 bases separating them. CDR3 coding DNA: TGTGCCACCAGCAGGATCACCGGGGGGAACACTGAAGCTTTCTTT. This codes for CATSRITGGNTEAFF. Together with reference TRBV15 and TRBJ1-1, the CDR3 gives the full variable domain: DAMVIQNPRYQVTQFGKPVTLSCSQTLNHNVMYWYQQKSSQAPKLLFHYYDKDFNNEADTPDNFQSRRPNTSFCFLDIRSPGLGDTAMYLCATSRITGGNTEAFFGQGTRLTVV.

The genes are TRBV27 and TRBJ1-1, with D perhaps matching TRBD1 (5 bases). The V gene lost 5 bases and the J gene lost 3 bases, with 13 bases spanning the gap. CDR3 length equals 14 residues. Germline V CDR1 and CDR2: MNHEY, SMNVEV (reference sequence). CDR3 in DNA: TGTGCCAGCAGTCCAGGGTATGAGGACACTGAAGCTTTCTTT. The encoded protein is CASSPGYEDTEAFF.

The gene calls are TRBV5-1 and TRBJ1-2; D not certain. V lost 4 bases to trimming and J lost 6 bases, with 22 bases between them. CDR3 length equals 16 residues. Germline assignment: CDR1 SGHRS and CDR2 YFSETQ. The DNA for the CDR3 is TGCGCCAGCAGCGTAGGGAGGACCTTTATGCCGGATGGCTACACCTTC. Translation: CASSVGRTFMPDGYTF.

The CDR3 spells CASRTGLAPYNEQFF. The CDR3 DNA is TGTGCCAGCAGGACGGGACTAGCGCCCTACAATGAGCAGTTCTTC. The chain uses TRBV5-6 and TRBJ2-1; 10 bases fit TRBD2. This CDR3 contains 15 residues. Germline loops: CDR1 SGHDT, CDR2 YYEEEE. V lost 5 bases to trimming and J lost 2 bases; unmatched junction nucleotides: 4. The full variable domain, with the rest looked up from reference TRBV5-6 and TRBJ2-1, is DAGVTQSPTHLIKTRGQQVTLRCSPKSGHDTVSWYQQALGQGPQFIFQYYEEEERQRGNFPDRFSGHQFPNYSSELNVNALLLGDSALYLCASRTGLAPYNEQFFGPGTRLTVL.

For this clone: Mismatch with germline at one junction end may stem from a read error. The CDR3: CASSVVDASYDEQFF. CDR3 sequence (DNA): TGTGCCAGCAGCGTAGTGGACGCTAGCTACGATGAGCAGTTCTTC. J is TRBJ2-1 and V is TRBV9, with a weak D call TRBD2 (5 bases). The CDR3 spans 15 residues. Germline V CDR1 and CDR2: SGDLS, YYNGEE.

The gene calls are TRBV15 and TRBJ2-7; perhaps TRBD2 as D (5 bases). Between the trimmed V and J ends, which lost 1 base and 7 bases, there was a span of 8 bases. The CDR3 contains 12 residues. CDR1 is LNHNV, CDR2 YYDKDF, per germline (reference sequence). DNA of the CDR3: TGTGCCACCAGCAGAGTCGGGGTTGAGCAGTACTTC. It yields the protein CATSRVGVEQYF.

The V gene is TRBV5-1, the J gene TRBJ1-1, with 9 bases identical to TRBD1. The CDR3 is 14 amino acids. The germline V gene encodes CDR1 SGHRS and CDR2 YFSETQ. V dropped 3 bases and J dropped 10; count of bases not matched to a gene: 10. DNA of the CDR3: TGCGCCAGCAGCTCTGGACAGGGGCAATGGGGAGCTTTCTTT. It specifies CASSSGQGQWGAFF.

This rearrangement joins TRBV28 to TRBJ2-5; D perhaps matches TRBD1 (6 bases). This CDR3 is built from 16 residues. Deletions cut 4 bases from V and 4 bases from J, with 19 bases between. Germline V gene sequence: CDR1 MDHEN, CDR2 SYDVKM. The CDR3 nucleotides read TGTGCCAGCAGTTCACCCTCGACAGGCCCGGCAGAGACCCAGTACTTC. Translated, it gives CASSSPSTGPAETQYF.

J is TRBJ1-2 and V is TRBV28; maybe TRBD1 (6 bases). CDR1 and CDR2 from the germline V gene are MDHEN and SYDVKM. Trimming cost V 3 bases and J 6 bases, with 14 bases left between them. The CDR3 is made up of 14 amino acids. CDR3: CASSFRGWRDGYTF. The CDR3 nucleotides read TGTGCCAGCAGTTTCAGGGGTTGGAGAGATGGCTACACCTTC.

This rearrangement joins TRBV5-6 to TRBJ2-1, with a tentative D call TRBD2 (5 bases). This CDR3 is built from 19 residues. V gave up 4 bases and J gave up 5 bases, with 28 bases separating them. CDR1 is SGHDT and CDR2 is YYEEEE in the germline V gene. The CDR3 spells CASSPVLVSVRLLDNEQFF. In DNA, the CDR3 is TGTGCCAGCAGCCCGGTACTAGTGTCCGTGAGACTTCTTGACAATGAGCAGTTCTTC.